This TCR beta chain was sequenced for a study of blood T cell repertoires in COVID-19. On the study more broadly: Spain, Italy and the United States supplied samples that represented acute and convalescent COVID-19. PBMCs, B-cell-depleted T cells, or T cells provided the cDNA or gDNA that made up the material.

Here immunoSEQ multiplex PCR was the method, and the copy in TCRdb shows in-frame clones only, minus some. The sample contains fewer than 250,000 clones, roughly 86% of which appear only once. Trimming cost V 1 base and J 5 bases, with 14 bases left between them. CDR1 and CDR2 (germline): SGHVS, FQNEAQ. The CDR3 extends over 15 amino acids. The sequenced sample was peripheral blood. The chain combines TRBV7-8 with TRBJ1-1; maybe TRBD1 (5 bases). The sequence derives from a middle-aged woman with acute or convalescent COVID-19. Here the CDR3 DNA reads TGTGCCAGCAGCTTAGTGATGGGGCTGAGGACTGAAGCTTTCTTT. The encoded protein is CASSLVMGLRTEAFF.